The rows below give T cell receptor beta chains drawn from one sample of a study of T cell responses to AZD1222 COVID-19 vaccine. The table came from immunoSEQ multiplex PCR; TCRdb's copy has only in-frame clones and leaves some out. The data hold roughly 80,000 clones, with 75% to 95% observed a single time. The specimen was peripheral blood, collected 28 days after the second AZD1222 dose. These TCRs come from an adult who received the AZD1222 COVID-19 vaccine. Each CDR3 is given with its conserved first and last residue. A D gene is named only where the DNA matches it firmly. Rows give clone size only sometimes, using once, few, many, or a class for an expanded clone.

V gene: TRBV10-3; J gene: TRBJ1-1; D gene: NA; clone size: NA; CDR3 DNA: TGTGCCATCAGGGCCGGTCCTGAAGCTTTCTTT; CDR3 protein: CAIRAGPEAFF
V gene: TRBV7-8; J gene: TRBJ2-7; D gene: NA; clone size: NA; CDR3 DNA: TGTGCCAGCAGCTTAGAAGTCTACGAGCAGTACTTC; CDR3 protein: CASSLEVYEQYF
V gene: TRBV2; J gene: TRBJ2-1; D gene: NA; clone size: NA; CDR3 DNA: TGTGCCAGCAGTGAAGACACTTTTTTGAATGAGCAGTTCTTC; CDR3 protein: CASSEDTFLNEQFF
V gene: TRBV19; J gene: TRBJ1-2; D gene: NA; clone size: NA; CDR3 DNA: TGTGCCAGTAGTATAGAAAGTCGGCAGGGGGGCTACACCTTC; CDR3 protein: CASSIESRQGGYTF
V gene: TRBV5-1; J gene: TRBJ2-7; D gene: NA; clone size: NA; CDR3 DNA: TGCGCCAGCAGCTTGGACCGAAACTACGAGCAGTACTTC; CDR3 protein: CASSLDRNYEQYF
V gene: TRBV30; J gene: TRBJ1-2; D gene: TRBD1; clone size: few; CDR3 DNA: TGTGCCTGGAGTAACGAGCGGACAGGGATTGGCTACACCTTC; CDR3 protein: CAWSNERTGIGYTF
V gene: TRBV10-3; J gene: TRBJ1-2; D gene: NA; clone size: few; CDR3 DNA: TGTGCCATCAGTGAGAGCAGGGCTGCTAACTATGGCTACACCTTC; CDR3 protein: CAISESRAANYGYTF
V gene: TRBV7-6; J gene: TRBJ1-1; D gene: NA; clone size: NA; CDR3 DNA: TGTGCCAGCAGCTTAGACGGGGTAAACACTGAAGCTTTCTTT; CDR3 protein: CASSLDGVNTEAFF
V gene: TRBV29-1; J gene: TRBJ1-1; D gene: NA; clone size: NA; CDR3 DNA: TGCAGCGCTCAAACGGGACGGCAAACAACCGGGGCTGAAGCTTTCTTT; CDR3 protein: CSAQTGRQTTGAEAFF
V gene: TRBV28; J gene: TRBJ2-2; D gene: NA; clone size: NA; CDR3 DNA: TGTGCCAGCAGTTTGTGGCACGGGGAGCTGTTTTTT; CDR3 protein: CASSLWHGELFF
V gene: TRBV5-4; J gene: TRBJ1-1; D gene: TRBD1; clone size: NA; CDR3 DNA: TGTGCCAGCAGCTCGGGACAGGGACCTAACACTGAAGCTTTCTTT; CDR3 protein: CASSSGQGPNTEAFF
V gene: TRBV19; J gene: TRBJ1-2; D gene: NA; clone size: NA; CDR3 DNA: TGTGCCAGTAGTACGCGGAGCATATCTGGCTACACCTTC; CDR3 protein: CASSTRSISGYTF
V gene: TRBV5-1; J gene: TRBJ2-1; D gene: TRBD1; clone size: once; CDR3 DNA: TGCGCCAGCACACTTGGGACAGGGGGATACAATGAGCAGTTCTTC; CDR3 protein: CASTLGTGGYNEQFF
V gene: TRBV5-1; J gene: TRBJ2-7; D gene: NA; clone size: NA; CDR3 DNA: TGCGCCAGCAGCTTGCGGTCAGGGGGAGGGGGCGAGCAGTACTTC; CDR3 protein: CASSLRSGGGGEQYF
V gene: TRBV5-4; J gene: TRBJ1-1; D gene: TRBD1; clone size: NA; CDR3 DNA: TGTGCCAGCAGCCCCACAGGGGGACGAATCAACACTGAAGCTTTCTTT; CDR3 protein: CASSPTGGRINTEAFF
V gene: TRBV6-5; J gene: TRBJ1-1; D gene: NA; clone size: once; CDR3 DNA: TGTGCCAGCAGAAAAGACAGGTCGTCATCTGAAGCTTTCTTT; CDR3 protein: CASRKDRSSSEAFF
V gene: TRBV4-1; J gene: TRBJ1-2; D gene: NA; clone size: NA; CDR3 DNA: TGCGCCAGCAGCCAAGAGGCAGGGAAGGTGGGTGGCTACACCTTC; CDR3 protein: CASSQEAGKVGGYTF
V gene: TRBV24-1; J gene: TRBJ1-1; D gene: TRBD1; clone size: NA; CDR3 DNA: TGTGCCACCAGTGAGCCGGGACAGGGGGTCGCTGAAGCTTTCTTT; CDR3 protein: CATSEPGQGVAEAFF
V gene: TRBV7-6; J gene: TRBJ2-2; D gene: NA; clone size: once; CDR3 DNA: TGTGCCAGCAGCTCTCAGGGGTCGAACACCGGGGAGCTGTTTTTT; CDR3 protein: CASSSQGSNTGELFF
V gene: TRBV5-6; J gene: TRBJ1-2; D gene: NA; clone size: NA; CDR3 DNA: TGTGCCAGCAGACCCACCGGGACAACGAGCTACACCTTC; CDR3 protein: CASRPTGTTSYTF
V gene: TRBV5-1; J gene: TRBJ1-4; D gene: TRBD1; clone size: NA; CDR3 DNA: TGCGCCAGCAGCTCACGGGACAGCCCCAATGAAAAACTGTTTTTT; CDR3 protein: CASSSRDSPNEKLFF
V gene: TRBV14; J gene: TRBJ2-4; D gene: NA; clone size: NA; CDR3 DNA: TGTGCCAGCAGCCAAAGTCCCAGCTTAGCCAAAAACATTCAGTACTTC; CDR3 protein: CASSQSPSLAKNIQYF
V gene: TRBV19; J gene: TRBJ1-6; D gene: NA; clone size: NA; CDR3 DNA: TGTGCCAGTAGTAAGGACAGAGGCAATTCACCCCTCCACTTT; CDR3 protein: CASSKDRGNSPLHF
V gene: TRBV19; J gene: TRBJ1-2; D gene: NA; clone size: NA; CDR3 DNA: TGTGCCAGTAGTATAGGGGGCTACACCTTC; CDR3 protein: CASSIGGYTF
V gene: TRBV18; J gene: TRBJ2-3; D gene: NA; clone size: NA; CDR3 DNA: TGTGCCAGCTCACCCTGGGGGGCGAGTATCGCAGATACGCAGTATTTT; CDR3 protein: CASSPWGASIADTQYF
V gene: TRBV7-8; J gene: TRBJ1-2; D gene: NA; clone size: NA; CDR3 DNA: TGTGCCAGCAGCCCACGGACAGACAACTATGGCTACACCTTC; CDR3 protein: CASSPRTDNYGYTF
V gene: TRBV6-5; J gene: TRBJ1-2; D gene: TRBD1; clone size: NA; CDR3 DNA: TGTGCCAGCAGCCGACAGGGGGCTTACTATGGCTACACCTTC; CDR3 protein: CASSRQGAYYGYTF
V gene: TRBV5-4; J gene: TRBJ1-1; D gene: NA; clone size: once; CDR3 DNA: TGTGCCAGCAGCCAAAGTATGGACACCCCACTAGGGAACACTGAAGCTTTCTTT; CDR3 protein: CASSQSMDTPLGNTEAFF
V gene: TRBV11-2; J gene: TRBJ1-5; D gene: TRBD1; clone size: NA; CDR3 DNA: TGTGCCAGCAGCCGTGGACAGGACGTATCTAGCAATCAGCCCCAGCATTTT; CDR3 protein: CASSRGQDVSSNQPQHF
V gene: TRBV12-3/TRBV12-4; J gene: TRBJ2-7; D gene: NA; clone size: NA; CDR3 DNA: TGTGCCAGCAGTCAACTTAACAGGGCCGAGCAGTACTTC; CDR3 protein: CASSQLNRAEQYF
V gene: TRBV19; J gene: TRBJ2-1; D gene: TRBD1; clone size: NA; CDR3 DNA: TGTGCCAGTAGAACCTGGACAGGGGAGGTTCACAGTGAGCAGTTCTTC; CDR3 protein: CASRTWTGEVHSEQFF
V gene: TRBV4-1; J gene: TRBJ2-3; D gene: NA; clone size: NA; CDR3 DNA: TGCGCCAGCAGCCAAGGAGCAGGGATGGTTCCAGATACGCAGTATTTT; CDR3 protein: CASSQGAGMVPDTQYF
V gene: TRBV5-1; J gene: TRBJ2-2; D gene: NA; clone size: NA; CDR3 DNA: TGCGCCAGCAGCCCGGGGTGGGAAGCCCTAAACACCGGGGAGCTGTTTTTT; CDR3 protein: CASSPGWEALNTGELFF
V gene: TRBV28; J gene: TRBJ2-1; D gene: NA; clone size: NA; CDR3 DNA: TGTGCCAGCATCCCCGGGGCGGGTAATGAGCAGTTCTTC; CDR3 protein: CASIPGAGNEQFF
V gene: TRBV27; J gene: TRBJ1-6; D gene: TRBD1; clone size: NA; CDR3 DNA: TGTGCCAGCAGCCATCACCGGGACAGGGGAAGCTCCTATAATTCACCCCTCCACTTT; CDR3 protein: CASSHHRDRGSSYNSPLHF
V gene: TRBV9; J gene: TRBJ1-6; D gene: TRBD1; clone size: NA; CDR3 DNA: TGTGCCAGCAGCCCCAGGGGACAGTTTAATTCACCCCTCCACTTT; CDR3 protein: CASSPRGQFNSPLHF
V gene: TRBV11-2; J gene: TRBJ1-1; D gene: TRBD1; clone size: NA; CDR3 DNA: TGTGCCAGCAGCTTTACCGGGACAGGGACATCTGAAGCTTTCTTT; CDR3 protein: CASSFTGTGTSEAFF
V gene: TRBV5-1; J gene: TRBJ2-2; D gene: TRBD2; clone size: NA; CDR3 DNA: TGCGCCAGCAGCGCCCTAGCGGGGGGGCCGACGAGCGGGGAGCTGTTTTTT; CDR3 protein: CASSALAGGPTSGELFF
V gene: TRBV5-8; J gene: TRBJ1-6; D gene: TRBD1; clone size: NA; CDR3 DNA: TGTGCCAGCAGCCTCCGGACAGGGGACAATTCACCCCTCCACTTT; CDR3 protein: CASSLRTGDNSPLHF
V gene: TRBV20-1; J gene: TRBJ2-1; D gene: TRBD2; clone size: NA; CDR3 DNA: TGCAGTGCTAGTAGCGGGGTCTGGGGTGAGCAGTTCTTC; CDR3 protein: CSASSGVWGEQFF
V gene: TRBV5-5; J gene: TRBJ2-2; D gene: TRBD1; clone size: NA; CDR3 DNA: TGTGCCAGCAGCTTCGGGGACAGGTGGGCCGGGGAGCTGTTTTTT; CDR3 protein: CASSFGDRWAGELFF
V gene: TRBV10-3; J gene: TRBJ1-3; D gene: TRBD1; clone size: NA; CDR3 DNA: TGTGCCATCAGTGAGTCGTTAGGACAGGGGACTGGAAACACCATATATTTT; CDR3 protein: CAISESLGQGTGNTIYF
V gene: TRBV29-1; J gene: TRBJ2-7; D gene: TRBD1; clone size: NA; CDR3 DNA: TGCAGCGTTGATGTCGGGACAGGGGTCTACGAGCAGTACTTC; CDR3 protein: CSVDVGTGVYEQYF
V gene: TRBV7-2; J gene: TRBJ1-2; D gene: NA; clone size: once; CDR3 DNA: TGTGCCAGCAGCCAAAGAGGGGCTGGCTACACCTTC; CDR3 protein: CASSQRGAGYTF
V gene: TRBV2; J gene: TRBJ1-1; D gene: NA; clone size: once; CDR3 DNA: TGTGCCAGCAGCGTCTCACAGGGAACCACTGAAGCTTTCTTT; CDR3 protein: CASSVSQGTTEAFF